This TCR beta chain was recorded in a study of technical replicates of blood from a handful of donors. This table comes from immunoSEQ multiplex PCR, and its TCRdb copy is limited to in-frame clones, with some not included. The data hold 82,000 or so clones, with over 90% observed a single time. Losses at the gene ends were 3 bases for V and 1 base for J; bases not matched to a gene: 4. The CDR3 is 15 residues long. Per the germline V gene, CDR1 is LGHNA and CDR2 is YSLEER. The rearrangement joins TRBV4-3 to TRBJ2-3; 7 nucleotides agree with TRBD2. The sample was T cells isolated from PBMCs. The source of this sequence is a human donor in good health. CDR3 residues: CASSHGLAGTDTQYF. The CDR3 DNA sequence: TGCGCCAGCAGCCATGGGCTAGCGGGCACAGATACGCAGTATTTT.